The source of this T cell receptor beta chain is a study of blood T cell repertoires in COVID-19. Study information: Samples of COVID-19 (acute and convalescent) were obtained from the United States, Italy and Spain. PBMCs, B-cell-depleted T cells, or T cells provided the cDNA or gDNA that made up the material.

The CDR3 loop spans 15 amino acids. With 2 bases removed from V and 4 bases from J, the gap between germline ends came to 14 bases. Germline CDR1 SGHTA, CDR2 FQGTGA. Clones were sequenced by immunoSEQ multiplex PCR, and TCRdb holds only the in-frame ones, with some missing. Of 150,000 to 200,000 clones listed, about 86% are singletons. This TCR was sampled from a man aged 50-59 years with active or convalescent COVID-19. What was sequenced was peripheral blood. The chain carries TRBV7-3 and TRBJ1-2, with a weak D call TRBD1 (5 bases). In nucleotides, the CDR3 is TGTGCCAGCAGCTTAGCAGGGTCCCTGACCTATGGCTACACCTTC. This translates into CASSLAGSLTYGYTF.